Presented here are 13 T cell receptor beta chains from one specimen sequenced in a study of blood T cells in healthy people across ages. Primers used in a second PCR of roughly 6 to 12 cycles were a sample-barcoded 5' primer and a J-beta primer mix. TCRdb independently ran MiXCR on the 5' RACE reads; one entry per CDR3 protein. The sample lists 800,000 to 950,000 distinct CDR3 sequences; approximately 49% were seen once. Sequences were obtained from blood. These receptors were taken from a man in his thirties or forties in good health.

CDR3 in amino acids: CSASGLAGSTTQYF. CDR3 nucleotides: TGCAGTGCCAGCGGACTAGCGGGGTCAACCACGCAGTATTTT. J is TRBJ2-3 and V is TRBV20-1; 12 bases agree with TRBD2. The trim removed 6 bases at V and 9 bases at J, leaving 10 bases unmatched. CDR1 and CDR2 (germline): DFQATT, SNEGSKA (reference sequence). This CDR3 comprises 14 residues.

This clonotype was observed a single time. CDR3 sequence: CASSELASGEQFF. For the CDR3, the DNA is TGTGCCAGCAGCGAGCTAGCGAGCGGTGAGCAGTTCTTC. The chain employs TRBV7-9 and TRBJ2-1; possibly TRBD2 for D (6 bases). Germline CDR1 is SEHNR and CDR2 is FQNEAQ (reference sequence). The CDR3 is made up of 13 amino acids. Trimming took 5 bases from V and 9 from J, leaving 14 bases between them. Combining the CDR3 with reference TRBV7-9 and TRBJ2-1 gives the whole variable domain DTGVSQNPRHKITKRGQNVTFRCDPISEHNRLYWYRQTLGQGPEFLTYFQNEAQLEKSRLLSDRFSAERPKGSFSTLEIQRTEQGDSAMYLCASSELASGEQFFGPGTRLTVL.

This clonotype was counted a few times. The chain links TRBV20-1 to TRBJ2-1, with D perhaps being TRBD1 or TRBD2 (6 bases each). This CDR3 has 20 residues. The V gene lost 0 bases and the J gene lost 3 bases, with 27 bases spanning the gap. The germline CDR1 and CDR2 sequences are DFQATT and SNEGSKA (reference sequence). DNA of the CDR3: TGCAGTGCTAGAGATCGGATTACTAGCCGCTACCAAGGGGGCTACAATGAGCAGTTCTTC. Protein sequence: CSARDRITSRYQGGYNEQFF.

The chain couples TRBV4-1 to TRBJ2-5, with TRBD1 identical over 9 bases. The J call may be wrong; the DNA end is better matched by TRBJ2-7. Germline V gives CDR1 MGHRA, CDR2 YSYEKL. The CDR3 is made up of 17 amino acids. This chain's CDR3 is CASSQLATGQGSFEQYF. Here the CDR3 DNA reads TGCGCCAGCAGCCAACTTGCCACCGGACAGGGGTCATTCGAGCAGTACTTC.

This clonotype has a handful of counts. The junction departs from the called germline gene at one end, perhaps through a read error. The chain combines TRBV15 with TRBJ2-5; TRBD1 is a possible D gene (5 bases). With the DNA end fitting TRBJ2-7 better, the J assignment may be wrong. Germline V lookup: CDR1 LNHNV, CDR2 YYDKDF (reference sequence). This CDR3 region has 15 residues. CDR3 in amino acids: CATSRDTGPYREQYF. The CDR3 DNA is TGTGCCACCAGTAGAGACACAGGACCTTACCGCGAGCAGTACTTC.

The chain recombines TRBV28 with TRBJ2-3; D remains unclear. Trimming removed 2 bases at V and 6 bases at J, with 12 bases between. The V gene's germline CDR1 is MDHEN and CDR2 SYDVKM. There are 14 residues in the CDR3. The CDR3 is CASSLNPLVDTQYF. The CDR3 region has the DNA TGTGCCAGCAGTTTAAATCCCCTCGTGGATACGCAGTATTTT.

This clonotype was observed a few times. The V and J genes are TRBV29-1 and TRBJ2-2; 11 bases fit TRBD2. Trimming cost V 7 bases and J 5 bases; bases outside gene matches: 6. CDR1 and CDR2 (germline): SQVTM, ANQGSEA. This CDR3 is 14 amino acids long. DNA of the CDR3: TGCAGCGCCAGACTAGCGGGGCGAACCGGGGAGCTGTTTTTT. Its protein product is CSARLAGRTGELFF.

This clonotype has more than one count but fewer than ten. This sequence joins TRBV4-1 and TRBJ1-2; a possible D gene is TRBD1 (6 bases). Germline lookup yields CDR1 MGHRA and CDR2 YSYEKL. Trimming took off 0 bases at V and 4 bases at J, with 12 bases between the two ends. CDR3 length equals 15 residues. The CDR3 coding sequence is TGCGCCAGCAGCCAAGATCAAGGGGGGTTCTATGGCTACACCTTC. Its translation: CASSQDQGGFYGYTF.

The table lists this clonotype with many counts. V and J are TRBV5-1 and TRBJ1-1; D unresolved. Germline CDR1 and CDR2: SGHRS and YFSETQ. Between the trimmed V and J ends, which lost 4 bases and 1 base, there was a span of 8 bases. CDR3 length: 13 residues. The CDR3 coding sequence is TGCGCCAGCAGCGTTCAGGAGAACACTGAAGCTTTCTTT. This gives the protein CASSVQENTEAFF.

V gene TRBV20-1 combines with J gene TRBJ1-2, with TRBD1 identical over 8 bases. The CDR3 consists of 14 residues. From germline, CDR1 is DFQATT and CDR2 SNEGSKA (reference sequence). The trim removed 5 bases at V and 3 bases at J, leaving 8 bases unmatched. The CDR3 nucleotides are TGCAGTGCTGTTAACTCAGGGGGCCACTATGGCTACACCTTC. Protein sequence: CSAVNSGGHYGYTF.

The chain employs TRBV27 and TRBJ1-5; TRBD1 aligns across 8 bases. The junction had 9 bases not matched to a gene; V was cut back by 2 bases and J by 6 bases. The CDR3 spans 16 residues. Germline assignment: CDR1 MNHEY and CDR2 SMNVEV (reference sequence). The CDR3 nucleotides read TGTGCCAGCAGTTTACACGGACAGGGAAAGGCTCAGCCCCAGCATTTT. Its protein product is CASSLHGQGKAQPQHF.

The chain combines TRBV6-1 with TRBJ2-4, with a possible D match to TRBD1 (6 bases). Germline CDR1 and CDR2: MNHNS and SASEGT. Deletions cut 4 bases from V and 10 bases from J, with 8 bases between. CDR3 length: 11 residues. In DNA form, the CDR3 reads TGTGCCAGCAGTGCAGGGGAGATTCAGTACTTC. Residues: CASSAGEIQYF.

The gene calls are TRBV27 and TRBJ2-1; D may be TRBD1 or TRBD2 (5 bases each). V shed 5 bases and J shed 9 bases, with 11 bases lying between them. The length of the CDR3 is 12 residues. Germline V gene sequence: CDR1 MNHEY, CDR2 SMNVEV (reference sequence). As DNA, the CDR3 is TGTGCCAGCAGTACAGCTGGGGGTGAGCAGTTCTTC. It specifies CASSTAGGEQFF.